This T cell receptor beta chain was recorded in a study of regulatory T cells in long-lasting Graves disease. The sample's time point: persistent/refractory GD, antithyroid drugs over 5 years with positive TRAb. RNA from PBMCs was the source of the TCR library. Germline CDR1 is ENHRY and CDR2 is SYGVKD. V lost 6 bases, J lost 3 bases, and 14 bases lay in between. This CDR3 region has 15 residues. Construction of the TCR beta libraries employed iRepertoire HTBI primers in conjunction with Arm-PCR of CDR3 regions. TCRdb processed the multiplex PCR reads anew with MiXCR; each CDR3 protein has one entry. The sample records 300,000 to 500,000 distinct CDR3 sequences, more than 20% being singletons. This clonotype was counted at least ten times.

This clonotype was obtained from a female donor with Graves disease. The specimen was peripheral blood mononuclear cells (PBMCs), collected when the disease was refractory, from a patient treated with antithyroid drugs. The V and J genes are TRBV10-3 and TRBJ2-2; possibly TRBD2 for D (5 bases). The CDR3 here is CAIRPPAGDTGELFF. The CDR3 DNA reads as TGTGCCATCAGACCGCCGGCCGGGGACACCGGGGAGCTGTTTTTT.